The rows below give T cell receptor beta chains drawn from one sample of a study of T cells in tumors after PD-1 blockade. Sequencing used immunoSEQ multiplex PCR; TCRdb keeps in-frame clones, though not all of them. The data show around 34,000 clones, 73% seen once. Sample: PBMCs, taken after anti-PD-1 treatment. These TCRs come from a human donor with basal cell carcinoma. The CDR3 runs from the conserved cysteine through the conserved F or W. Fields, in order: D gene, V gene, clone size, CDR3 protein. A D gene is named only where the DNA matches it firmly. The size entry is marked missing in some rows and otherwise reads once, few, many or a size class.

D gene: .
V gene: TRBV7-9
clone size: .
CDR3 protein: CASSQGSYEQYF

D gene: .
V gene: TRBV2
clone size: .
CDR3 protein: CASRDAWPSGNTIYF

D gene: .
V gene: TRBV27
clone size: .
CDR3 protein: CASTSHRVMAQYF

D gene: TRBD2
V gene: TRBV2
clone size: .
CDR3 protein: CASSRGLAGPTDTQYF

D gene: .
V gene: TRBV7-2
clone size: .
CDR3 protein: CASSFIKGQLNTGELFF

D gene: TRBD2
V gene: TRBV29-1
clone size: .
CDR3 protein: CSVRHSDGGGPKNIQYF

D gene: .
V gene: TRBV6-6
clone size: few
CDR3 protein: CASSYNPGRTEAFF

D gene: .
V gene: TRBV19
clone size: .
CDR3 protein: CASSIGLSYEQYF

D gene: TRBD1
V gene: TRBV29-1
clone size: .
CDR3 protein: CSVEGTGNEQYF

D gene: .
V gene: TRBV28
clone size: .
CDR3 protein: CASSPLPRTTNEKLFF

D gene: TRBD2
V gene: TRBV7-9
clone size: .
CDR3 protein: CASSFSGAYNTGELFF

D gene: .
V gene: TRBV3-1/TRBV3-2
clone size: once
CDR3 protein: CASSQGRHTEAFF

D gene: .
V gene: TRBV6-5
clone size: .
CDR3 protein: CASHPLGVTYEQYF

D gene: TRBD2
V gene: TRBV6-6
clone size: .
CDR3 protein: CASSYGISSGMDIQYF

D gene: TRBD2
V gene: TRBV6-9
clone size: .
CDR3 protein: CASSYSRREGQWDEQFF

D gene: .
V gene: TRBV7-9
clone size: .
CDR3 protein: CASSERRTAEAFF